This T cell receptor beta chain originates from a study of T cells in Graves' hyperthyroidism and ophthalmopathy. Study details: Peripheral blood was obtained at initial diagnosis, preceding any treatment.

From RNA transcripts, TCR beta CDR3 regions were amplified. When the TCR CDR3 underwent first-round RT-PCR, the HTBI primer set was used. TCRdb called the multiplex PCR reads again in MiXCR, with one record for every CDR3 protein. The sample lists a few hundred thousand distinct CDR3 sequences; roughly 15% were seen once. Disease duration was under 3 months in the ophthalmopathy patients, who also had a Clinical Activity Score of at least 3 and a NOSPECS grade of at least 4. In making diagnoses, clinical symptoms, serum thyroxine and TRAb, thyroid ultrasound and orbital computed tomography were all used. General study findings and limits: Model predictions of ophthalmopathy came a median approximately 6 months before onset.

The CDR3 consists of 13 residues. Germline CDR1 and CDR2: LGHDT and YNNKEL (reference sequence). V shed 1 base and J 5 bases; nucleotides not matched to a gene: 0. This clonotype has ten or more counts. Its specificity is unknown. The receptor was derived from a woman aged 55-70 years with Graves' ophthalmopathy. Sequenced sample: blood. The chain combines TRBV3-1 with TRBJ1-2, with 8 bases aligning to TRBD1. CDR3 residues: CASSQGQGYGYTF. CDR3 bases: TGTGCCAGCAGCCAAGGACAGGGGTATGGCTACACCTTC.